This T cell receptor (beta chain) was identified during a study of T cell clonality in common variable immunodeficiency. Germline lookup yields CDR1 DFQATT and CDR2 SNEGSKA (reference sequence). The CDR3 extends over 14 amino acids. Deletions cut 7 bases from V and 6 bases from J, with 20 bases between. This clone has a handful of counts. Its antigen remains unknown. A much larger clonotype is one base distant, so this may be a read error. With the read ending 3 residues before the CDR3 end, the germline J gene is used to fill in that end. Libraries were prepared by immunoSEQ multiplex PCR; TCRdb keeps only in-frame clonotypes and omits some of them. The table lists about 74,000 clones, with no singletons. Study-level points and caveats: Shared TCRbeta clones were fewer between CVID subjects than controls.

The TCR originated in a person aged 18-70 years in good health. The gene calls are TRBV20-1 and TRBJ2-3, with D tentatively TRBD2 (6 bases). Sequenced input: peripheral blood mononuclear cells. CDR3 DNA (partial): TGCAGTGGTGTAGGGACTGCATTAATGGATACG. Translated: CSGVGTALMDT. The whole CDR3 is CSGVGTALMDTQYF.